Shown below are 4 T cell receptor beta chains from a single sample sequenced in a study of regulatory T cells in long-lasting Graves disease. Time point: persistent/refractory GD, antithyroid drugs over 5 years with positive TRAb. Preparation of the TCR library used RNA extracted from PBMCs. For TCR beta, libraries came from iRepertoire HTBI primers and Arm-PCR of CDR3 regions. MiXCR, applied by TCRdb to the multiplex PCR reads, yields one record per CDR3 protein. The sample yields a few hundred thousand distinct CDR3 sequences, approximately 25% seen once. The sample consisted of peripheral blood mononuclear cells (PBMCs), taken when the disease was refractory, from a patient treated with antithyroid drugs. These receptor sequences come from a woman aged 40 to 50 with Graves disease.

This clonotype was recorded many times. The chain uses TRBV11-2 and TRBJ1-1, with D possibly TRBD1 on 5 matching bases. The ends were cut back, 5 bases at V and 4 bases at J, with 8 bases in the middle. This CDR3 has 12 residues. Germline loops: CDR1 SGHAT, CDR2 FQNNGV. CDR3 nucleotide sequence: TGTGCCAGCAGCCGGGGACTCACTGAAGCTTTCTTT. Protein product: CASSRGLTEAFF.

This clonotype was recorded many times. The chain is built from TRBV2 and TRBJ2-4; TRBD1 matches at 9 bases. V gave up 0 bases and J gave up 0 bases; unmatched junction bases: 12. The CDR3 is made up of 20 amino acids. Germline CDR1 SNHLY, CDR2 FYNNEI. The CDR3 is CASSEARRQGVSLAKNIQYF. The CDR3 coding sequence is TGTGCCAGCAGTGAAGCGCGAAGACAGGGGGTGTCTCTAGCCAAAAACATTCAGTACTTC.

Comments on this clonotype: Given a much more abundant clone one base away, this may be a read error. The genes are TRBV12-3 or TRBV12-4 and TRBJ2-5; the D is unclear. The V end lost 4 bases, the J end lost 9 bases, and 12 bases lay between the germline ends. The CDR3 has 12 amino acids. The CDR3 DNA is TGTGCCAGCAGTTCGGGCCGGTGGGCCCAGTACTTC. The encoded protein is CASSSGRWAQYF.

This sequence joins TRBV5-1 and TRBJ1-1; D perhaps matches TRBD1 (5 bases). Germline CDR1 is SGHRS and CDR2 is YFSETQ. The CDR3 runs to 15 residues. Trimming cost V 0 bases and J 1 base, with 10 bases left between them. The CDR3 protein is CASSLVGGGNTEAFF. CDR3 in DNA: TGCGCCAGCAGCTTGGTTGGGGGGGGGAACACTGAAGCTTTCTTT.